This T cell receptor beta chain was identified in a study of CD8 T cells in ankylosing spondylitis. Comment on this clonotype: Its antigen is not identified.

V was clipped by 0 bases and J by 2 bases, with 15 bases between them. Germline CDR1 and CDR2: SQVTM and ANQGSEA. The CDR3 consists of 16 residues. Study results and caveats: Researchers report that disease-linked clones proved CD8+ and relatively rare in peripheral blood. Researchers reportedly found disease-linked clones significantly enriched in matched ankylosing spondylitis synovial fluid.

Generation of TCR beta libraries employed quantitative 5'-RACE incorporating molecular barcodes. One entry per CDR3 protein, called by TCRdb with MiXCR from the 5' RACE reads. This sample has 250,000 to 300,000 distinct CDR3 sequences; about 18% occur once, and the top ten carry approximately 33%. The sequence was obtained from a male donor with ankylosing spondylitis or in good health (not recorded which). The sample was blood, either unsorted or a sorted T cell fraction (not recorded which). The gene calls are TRBV29-1 and TRBJ2-3; D remains unclear. The CDR3: CSVEDLSGQATDTQYF. The CDR3 bases are TGCAGCGTTGAAGATCTTTCCGGGCAGGCCACAGATACGCAGTATTTT.